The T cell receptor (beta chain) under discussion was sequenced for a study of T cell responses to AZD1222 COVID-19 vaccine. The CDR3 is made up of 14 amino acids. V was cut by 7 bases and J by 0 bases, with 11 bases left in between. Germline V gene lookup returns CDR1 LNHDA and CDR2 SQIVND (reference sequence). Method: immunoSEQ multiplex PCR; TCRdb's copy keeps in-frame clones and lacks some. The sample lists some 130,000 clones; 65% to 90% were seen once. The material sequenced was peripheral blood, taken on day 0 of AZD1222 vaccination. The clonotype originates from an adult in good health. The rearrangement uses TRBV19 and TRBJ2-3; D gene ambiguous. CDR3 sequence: CASKGISSTDTQYF. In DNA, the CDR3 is TGTGCCAGTAAGGGAATCTCTAGCACAGATACGCAGTATTTT.